These T cell receptor beta chains were read from a single sample in a study of beta chain features in type 1 diabetes. The protocol was immunoSEQ multiplex PCR, while the TCRdb copy is restricted to in-frame clones and leaves out a portion. The repertoire includes a few hundred thousand clones, roughly 15% of them detected once, and approximately 0.02% sits in the top ten. Sequencing was performed on naive CD4+ T cells from blood. These receptors were obtained from a woman aged 18-29 years in good health. CDR3s include the opening cysteine and the closing phenylalanine or tryptophan. The order of the fields is V gene, clone size, J gene, D gene, CDR3 DNA, CDR3 protein. The D gene is left open where the match is weak. Only some rows state a clone size, as once, few, many or a class for expanded clones.

>TRBV5-1|few|TRBJ2-4|TRBD1
TGCGCCAGCAGCTTCTCAGGGGGCACGGCCAAAAACATTCAGTACTTC
CASSFSGGTAKNIQYF
>TRBV7-9|few|TRBJ2-5|NA
TGTGCCAGCAGCTTCGCCGGGGAGACCCAGTACTTC
CASSFAGETQYF
>TRBV14|NA|TRBJ2-5|TRBD1
TGTGCCAGCAGCCAAGGGACAGGGGGCTGGAGGCAGTACTTC
CASSQGTGGWRQYF
>TRBV4-2|few|TRBJ2-3|TRBD2
TGTGCCAGCAGCCGAGGACTAGCGGACACAGATACGCAGTATTTT
CASSRGLADTDTQYF
>TRBV30|few|TRBJ2-1|NA
TGTGCCTGGAGTGAGAAGCGGAGTACCTACAATGAGCAGTTCTTC
CAWSEKRSTYNEQFF
>TRBV28|few|TRBJ2-1|TRBD1
TGTGCCAGCAGCCCGGGACAGGGATGGAGTGAGCAGTTCTTC
CASSPGQGWSEQFF
>TRBV4-1|NA|TRBJ1-5|NA
TGCGCCAGCAGCCAAGATCACGGGACAAGTTATAGCAATCAGCCCCAGCATTTT
CASSQDHGTSYSNQPQHF
>TRBV30|NA|TRBJ1-5|TRBD1
TGTGCCTGGAGTGTACAGGGGGACCAGCCCCAGCATTTT
CAWSVQGDQPQHF
>TRBV28|few|TRBJ1-5|NA
TGTGCCAGCAGCCGGAGAATACTCGGGACTTTGCGTAGCAATCAGCCCCAGCATTTT
CASSRRILGTLRSNQPQHF
>TRBV7-2|few|TRBJ2-7|NA
TGTGCCAGCAGCTTCGGGAATTTCTACGAGCAGTACTTC
CASSFGNFYEQYF
>TRBV18|few|TRBJ2-1|TRBD1
TGTGCCAGCTCACCACTGGGACAGGGGTACAATGAGCAGTTCTTC
CASSPLGQGYNEQFF
>TRBV5-4|NA|TRBJ2-3|NA
TGTGCCAGCAGCTTGAAGAGTGGCACAGATACGCAGTATTTT
CASSLKSGTDTQYF
>TRBV5-1|NA|TRBJ2-7|NA
TGCGCCAGCAGCTTATCAAGCGGACTCTACTACGAGCAGTACTTC
CASSLSSGLYYEQYF
>TRBV5-1|NA|TRBJ2-1|TRBD2
TGCGCCAGCAGCACAACTAGCGGGAGGTACAATGAGCAGTTCTTC
CASSTTSGRYNEQFF
>TRBV7-9|few|TRBJ1-2|TRBD1
TGTGCCAGCAGCCCCGGACAGGGGGTCTATGGCTACACCTTC
CASSPGQGVYGYTF
>TRBV29-1|few|TRBJ2-1|TRBD2
TGCAGCGTTCTAGCGGGAGTAATTTACAATGAGCAGTTCTTC
CSVLAGVIYNEQFF
>TRBV9|NA|TRBJ1-4|NA
TGTGCCAGCAGCCCGGGGTGGGGGCGCACTGAAAAACTGTTTTTT
CASSPGWGRTEKLFF
>TRBV7-2|NA|TRBJ1-1|TRBD1
TGTGCCAGCAGCGCGCGACAGGGGGCCTATGGAGCTTTCTTT
CASSARQGAYGAFF
>TRBV9|few|TRBJ2-1|TRBD1
TGTGCCAGCAGCCCGGGACAGGGGGCGGGTGAGCAGTTCTTC
CASSPGQGAGEQFF
>TRBV2|NA|TRBJ1-2|TRBD1
TGTGCCAGCAGCCTGGGACAGGCGTATGGCTACACCTTC
CASSLGQAYGYTF
>TRBV27|few|TRBJ2-5|NA
TGTGCCAGCAGTTTATTGGGGACCCCAGCGGGGACCCAGTACTTC
CASSLLGTPAGTQYF
>TRBV16|NA|TRBJ2-1|TRBD2
TGTGCCAGCAGCGGACTAGCGGGAGGGTTCGAATCCTACAATGAGCAGTTCTTC
CASSGLAGGFESYNEQFF
>TRBV7-8|NA|TRBJ2-5|NA
TGTGCCAGCAGTGTCAGCGGTCGACGAGAGACCCAGTACTTC
CASSVSGRRETQYF
>TRBV18|NA|TRBJ1-1|NA
TGTGCCAGCACGTCTCGGGACAAGAACACTGAAGCTTTCTTT
CASTSRDKNTEAFF
>TRBV15|few|TRBJ2-2|NA
TGTGCCACCAGCAGACCCGGGACTGGGGGAACCGGGGAGCTGTTTTTT
CATSRPGTGGTGELFF
>TRBV7-2|NA|TRBJ2-7|NA
TGTGCCAGCAGCTTTATGGCGACAGCCTCCTACGAGCAGTACTTC
CASSFMATASYEQYF
>TRBV30|NA|TRBJ2-1|TRBD2
TGTGCCTTTAGCGGGATCGGCGCTGAGCAGTTCTTC
CAFSGIGAEQFF
>TRBV15|few|TRBJ2-5|NA
TGTGCCACCAGCAAAGGACTGGTCCAAGAGACCCAGTACTTC
CATSKGLVQETQYF
>TRBV7-9|NA|TRBJ2-7|NA
TGTGCCAGCAGCCGAACGGGTCACGAGCAGTACTTC
CASSRTGHEQYF
>TRBV7-9|NA|TRBJ2-5|NA
TGTGCCAGCAGTATAAGCGGGCAAGAGACCCAGTACTTC
CASSISGQETQYF
>TRBV7-9|NA|TRBJ2-4|NA
TGTGCCAGCAGCTTAGCCAGGTACATTCAGTACTTC
CASSLARYIQYF
>TRBV29-1|few|TRBJ2-6|TRBD1
TGCAGCGTTGGGGACAGGGTTTCCTCTGGGGCCAACGTCCTGACTTTC
CSVGDRVSSGANVLTF
>TRBV6-5|NA|TRBJ2-3|NA
TGTGCCAGCAGTTATACAGCTGACACAGATACGCAGTATTTT
CASSYTADTDTQYF
>TRBV18|NA|TRBJ2-1|NA
TGTGCCAGCTCACCGTTCACGGGAACGGCCTACAATGAGCAGTTCTTC
CASSPFTGTAYNEQFF
>TRBV5-1|few|TRBJ2-5|NA
TGCGCCAGCAGCTGGGGGGAGCTATTCGAGACCCAGTACTTC
CASSWGELFETQYF
>TRBV29-1|few|TRBJ2-7|TRBD1
TGCAGCGCCAGGACAGGAGACATTTACGAGCAGTACTTC
CSARTGDIYEQYF
>TRBV28|NA|TRBJ2-3|NA
TGTGCCAGCAGTCCCAGGGCGGCGTTACTTAGCACAGATACGCAGTATTTT
CASSPRAALLSTDTQYF